These 19 T cell receptor beta chains originate from one sample sequenced in a study of shared clonotypes between healthy human individuals. Clones were read by immunoSEQ multiplex PCR, and TCRdb kept only the in-frame ones, dropping some. The sample records millions of clones, roughly 95% being singletons. The specimen was naive CD4+ T cells sorted from blood. Subset here: CD45RA+ positively selected. Every receptor here comes from a man younger than 30 in good health.

V is TRBV9 and J is TRBJ1-6; the match to TRBD1 covers 7 bases. CDR1 SGDLS and CDR2 YYNGEE come from the germline V gene. Unmatched junction bases numbered 9, after V lost 0 bases and J lost 3 bases. The CDR3 spans 18 residues. CDR3 DNA sequence: TGTGCCAGCAGCGTAGATCCGACAGGGTCTGGCTATAATTCACCCCTCCACTTT. Translation: CASSVDPTGSGYNSPLHF.

The V call is TRBV30, the J call TRBJ1-4; 11 bases map to TRBD1. With V trimmed by 5 bases and J by 7 bases, 9 bases remained unmatched. The germline V gene has CDR1 GTSNPN and CDR2 SVGIG (reference sequence). The CDR3 has 15 amino acids. The CDR3 spells CAWSRVGQGGEKLFF. In DNA, the CDR3 is TGTGCCTGGTCGAGAGTGGGACAGGGGGGTGAAAAACTGTTTTTT. The full variable domain, its missing parts supplied by reference TRBV30 and TRBJ1-4, is SQTIHQWPATLVQPVGSPLSLECTVEGTSNPNLYWYRQAAGRGLQLLFYSVGIGQISSEVPQNLSASRPQDRQFILSSKKLLLSDSGFYLCAWSRVGQGGEKLFFGSGTQLSVL.

The chain couples TRBV5-1 to TRBJ1-1; D unclear. Germline loops: CDR1 SGHRS, CDR2 YFSETQ. Trimming removed 0 bases at V and 1 base at J, with 10 bases between. The CDR3 totals 15 residues. The CDR3 loop reads CASSLGSGENTEAFF. DNA for the CDR3: TGCGCCAGCAGCTTGGGATCTGGAGAGAACACTGAAGCTTTCTTT.

This rearrangement joins TRBV5-4 to TRBJ2-5; 12 bases map to TRBD1. The CDR3 loop spans 16 amino acids. Germline V gene lookup returns CDR1 SGHNT and CDR2 YYREEE (reference sequence). Trimming removed 5 bases from V and 5 bases from J; junction bases left unmatched: 10. The CDR3 here is CASRFMGQGAQETQYF. The CDR3 nucleotides are TGTGCCAGCAGATTTATGGGACAGGGGGCTCAGGAGACCCAGTACTTC. The full variable domain, rest sourced from reference TRBV5-4 and TRBJ2-5, is ETGVTQSPTHLIKTRGQQVTLRCSSQSGHNTVSWYQQALGQGPQFIFQYYREEENGRGNFPPRFSGLQFPNYSSELNVNALELDDSALYLCASRFMGQGAQETQYFGPGTRLLVL.

This rearrangement joins TRBV6-5 to TRBJ2-7; 9 bases agree with TRBD1. Germline assignment: CDR1 MNHEY and CDR2 SVGAGI. The length of the CDR3 is 14 residues. The junction had 9 bases not matched to a gene; V was cut back by 6 bases and J by 6 bases. CDR3 in amino acids: CASRKAGTGSEQYF. In DNA form, the CDR3 reads TGTGCCAGCAGGAAGGCCGGGACAGGGAGCGAGCAGTACTTC.

The chain employs TRBV29-1 and TRBJ2-1; D possibly corresponds to TRBD1 (6 bases). Trimming removed 5 bases from V and 3 bases from J, with 14 bases in between. The germline V gene encodes CDR1 SQVTM and CDR2 ANQGSEA. The CDR3 length is 14 residues. CDR3 sequence: CSVRGSKNYNEQFF. The CDR3 nucleotides are TGCAGCGTTAGGGGGTCAAAGAACTACAATGAGCAGTTCTTC.

V gene TRBV27 combines with J gene TRBJ1-6, with a possible D match to TRBD1 (6 bases). The germline V gene has CDR1 MNHEY and CDR2 SMNVEV (reference sequence). The length of the CDR3 is 16 residues. Trimming took 5 bases from V and 5 from J, leaving 16 bases between them. In DNA form, the CDR3 reads TGTGCCAGCAGTCCCTTCGGGACACTTCATAATTCACCCCTCCACTTT. It specifies CASSPFGTLHNSPLHF.

This clone has a handful of counts. This chain uses TRBV5-1 with TRBJ2-5, with D unclear. From germline, CDR1 is SGHRS and CDR2 YFSETQ. V lost 4 bases and J 5 bases, leaving 18 bases between the germline ends. The CDR3 is made up of 15 amino acids. CDR3 sequence reads: CASSPRRPAGETQYF. CDR3 sequence (DNA): TGCGCCAGCAGCCCGAGACGGCCGGCTGGGGAGACCCAGTACTTC.

J is TRBJ2-2 and V is TRBV5-4; weak D call: TRBD1 (5 bases). Germline values: CDR1 SGHNT, CDR2 YYREEE (reference sequence). The CDR3 is 16 amino acids. V lost 0 bases, J lost 0 bases, and 9 bases lay in between. CDR3 amino acids: CASSLGGHPNTGELFF. The CDR3 DNA sequence: TGTGCCAGCAGCTTGGGTGGACATCCGAACACCGGGGAGCTGTTTTTT.

CDR3 DNA: TGTGCCAGCAGTGGTCAAGGGCAGCGGGGGGGTCTAGATACGCAGTATTTT. Its protein is CASSGQGQRGGLDTQYF. This chain uses TRBV6-1 with TRBJ2-3, with 10 bases identical to TRBD2. The CDR3 covers 17 residues. CDR1 is MNHNS, CDR2 SASEGT, per germline. J gave up 5 bases and V 4 bases, and 12 bases lay outside the gene matches.

The chain recombines TRBV6-6 with TRBJ2-3; 7 bases fit TRBD2. V lost 2 bases, J lost 1 base, and 3 bases stayed unmatched. There are 15 residues in the CDR3. Per the germline V gene, CDR1 is MNHNY and CDR2 is SVGAGI (reference sequence). In DNA form, the CDR3 reads TGTGCCAGCAGTTACGAACTAGCGCGCACAGATACGCAGTATTTT. This gives the protein CASSYELARTDTQYF.

This rearrangement joins TRBV11-2 to TRBJ2-2; D is uncertain. Trimming took 7 bases from V and 7 from J, leaving 22 bases between them. This CDR3 contains 16 residues. The V gene's germline CDR1 is SGHAT and CDR2 FQNNGV. The CDR3 DNA follows: TGTGCCAGCACCCCCAACGCGGAACCCTCTATCGGGGAGCTGTTTTTT. Translated: CASTPNAEPSIGELFF. The full variable domain, rest sourced from reference TRBV11-2 and TRBJ2-2, is EAGVAQSPRYKIIEKRQSVAFWCNPISGHATLYWYQQILGQGPKLLIQFQNNGVVDDSQLPKDRFSAERLKGVDSTLKIQPAKLEDSAVYLCASTPNAEPSIGELFFGEGSRLTVL.

The chain recombines TRBV6-4 with TRBJ2-2; TRBD2 aligns across 7 bases. Looked up from germline, CDR1 is MRHNA and CDR2 is SNTAGT. CDR3 length: 13 residues. The V and J ends lost 11 bases and 4 bases, in that order; junction bases with no gene match: 7. The CDR3 is CARGRDCTGELFF. CDR3 in DNA: TGTGCCCGGGGGAGGGATTGCACCGGGGAGCTGTTTTTT.

V gene TRBV7-8 combines with J gene TRBJ2-2; 7 positions agree with TRBD2. J gave up 8 bases and V 8 bases, and 8 bases lay outside the gene matches. Germline V CDR1 and CDR2: SGHVS, FQNEAQ. The CDR3 contains 13 residues. The CDR3 sequence is CASSQAGVGELFF. Written as DNA, the CDR3 is TGTGCCAGCTCTCAGGCGGGGGTTGGGGAGCTGTTTTTT.

This chain links TRBV2 with TRBJ1-4, with D possibly matching TRBD1 (5 bases). The CDR3 extends over 15 amino acids. The V end was cut by 2 bases, the J end by 7 bases, with 14 bases between. Per germline, CDR1 SNHLY and CDR2 FYNNEI. The CDR3 loop reads CASSEISGRGEKLFF. The CDR3 DNA reads TGTGCCAGCAGTGAAATCTCAGGGCGGGGTGAAAAACTGTTTTTT.

The CDR3 coding sequence is TGTGCCTGGAGTGTGGGACTCACCTCCTACGAGCAGTACTTC. It encodes CAWSVGLTSYEQYF. This chain uses TRBV30 with TRBJ2-7; a possible D gene is TRBD2 (6 bases). Germline V gene sequence: CDR1 GTSNPN, CDR2 SVGIG (reference sequence). This CDR3 has 14 amino acids. The V and J ends lost 0 bases and 0 bases respectively, with 9 bases between them.

V usage is TRBV7-2 and J usage is TRBJ1-2, with a weak D call TRBD1 (6 bases). Between the trimmed V and J ends, which lost 5 bases and 1 base, there was a span of 14 bases. Germline V gene sequence: CDR1 SGHTA, CDR2 FQGNSA. The CDR3 contains 15 residues. CDR3 DNA sequence: TGTGCCAGCAGCCCCAAACAGGGAGGTAACTATGGCTACACCTTC. Translation gives CASSPKQGGNYGYTF.

The rearrangement links TRBV7-8 to TRBJ1-2, with D unclear. The germline CDR1 and CDR2 sequences are SGHVS and FQNEAQ. Trimming took off 7 bases at V and 5 bases at J, with 20 bases between the two ends. The CDR3 has 15 residues. CDR3 region: CASIPMGSVGYGYTF. The CDR3 DNA sequence: TGTGCCAGCATCCCAATGGGGAGCGTAGGGTATGGCTACACCTTC.

Concerning this clone: One end of the junction does not line up with germline, which may come from a read error. The CDR3 DNA sequence: TGTGCCAGCAGCGTAGCAAGCGGGGGGCGGTACGAACAGTACTTC. Amino acids: CASSVASGGRYEQYF. This chain links TRBV9 with TRBJ2-7; TRBD2 matches at 9 bases. Germline V lookup: CDR1 SGDLS, CDR2 YYNGEE. CDR3 length equals 15 residues. The complete variable domain, with remaining parts taken from reference TRBV9 and TRBJ2-7, reads DSGVTQTPKHLITATGQRVTLRCSPRSGDLSVYWYQQSLDQGLQFLIQYYNGEERAKGNILERFSAQQFPDLHSELNLSSLELGDSALYFCASSVASGGRYEQYFGPGTRLTVT.